This is a list of T cell receptor beta chains from one sample in a study of regulatory T cells in long-lasting Graves disease. TCRdb re-called the multiplex PCR reads with MiXCR, one entry per CDR3 protein. Here the sample spans approximately 350,000 distinct CDR3 sequences, 16% being singletons. This sample also belongs to another study, concerning T cells in Graves' hyperthyroidism and ophthalmopathy.

Sequences were derived from peripheral blood mononuclear cells (PBMCs), sampled at new diagnosis, from a patient treated with antithyroid drugs. The receptors were sampled from a man aged 40-49 years with Graves disease. CDR3s include the opening cysteine and the closing phenylalanine or tryptophan. A D gene is named only where the DNA matches it firmly.

D gene,J gene,V gene,CDR3 protein
-,TRBJ2-7,TRBV2,CASSRAGTYEQYF
-,TRBJ2-1,TRBV18,CASSPLGMGYNEQFF
TRBD1,TRBJ2-5,TRBV5-4,CASRQSGTGGETQYF
TRBD1,TRBJ2-1,TRBV11-2,CASSTGTGGYNEQFF
-,TRBJ2-5,TRBV24-1,CATSDTGREETQYF
TRBD2,TRBJ2-5,TRBV7-8,CASRLAETQYF
-,TRBJ1-4,TRBV9,CASTRGRANEKLFF
-,TRBJ2-5,TRBV29-1,CSVEVNRGGETQYF
-,TRBJ2-3,TRBV11-3,CASSTTEAADTQYF
TRBD1,TRBJ2-2,TRBV7-9,CASSSRTGRNTGELFF
TRBD1,TRBJ1-5,TRBV4-2,CASSKTGQNNQPQHF
TRBD2,TRBJ2-3,TRBV14,CASSQELAGSDTQYF
-,TRBJ1-6,TRBV6-9,CASSYPSMKSNSPLHF
-,TRBJ2-3,TRBV12-3/TRBV12-4,CASSLATIRDTQYF
-,TRBJ2-2,TRBV2,CASRGFGAEAGELFF
-,TRBJ1-5,TRBV28,CASRPSRGSNQPQHF
-,TRBJ2-7,TRBV19,CASSIGPNYEQYF
TRBD1,TRBJ2-7,TRBV24-1,CATSDLPRDREFLHEQYF
-,TRBJ2-7,TRBV5-6,CASSLDEYEQYF
-,TRBJ1-1,TRBV4-2,CASSQDRGRAATEAFF
-,TRBJ2-5,TRBV4-3,CASSQEWEDTGTQYF
TRBD2,TRBJ2-3,TRBV9,CASSVAGGEGTDTQYF
TRBD1,TRBJ1-5,TRBV4-1,CASSHYRGRINLGQPQHF
-,TRBJ1-6,TRBV5-1,CASSLTPQSSYNSPLHF
TRBD1,TRBJ2-7,TRBV5-1,CASSDARTGTHEQYF
TRBD2,TRBJ2-3,TRBV5-1,CASSPSGGVSPDTQYF
-,TRBJ2-3,TRBV6-5,CASSYERRSTDTQYF
TRBD2,TRBJ2-7,TRBV2,CASSEVRGGVEQYF
TRBD1,TRBJ1-5,TRBV6-1,CASSGTGLGNQPQHF
-,TRBJ1-1,TRBV6-2/TRBV6-3,CASSYGWEGTEAFF
-,TRBJ1-1,TRBV10-3,CAISQQGTEAFF
-,TRBJ2-2,TRBV3-1,CASSQGTGELFF
-,TRBJ2-5,TRBV2,CASSTRQTQETQYF
-,TRBJ2-1,TRBV7-9,CASSLGLNEQFF
-,TRBJ2-5,TRBV6-5,CASSYGQTQYF
TRBD1,TRBJ2-3,TRBV6-9,CASSSLGTGNIDTQYF
TRBD2,TRBJ2-7,TRBV12-3/TRBV12-4,CASSYTRTSGSYEQYF
-,TRBJ1-3,TRBV12-5,CASGLVVVGNTIYF
-,TRBJ1-1,TRBV20-1,CSARVRWGEAFF
TRBD1,TRBJ2-3,TRBV5-1,CASSLGDRGRTDTQYF
-,TRBJ2-5,TRBV28,CASSLSLAAGETQYF
-,TRBJ1-6,TRBV2,CASNGREGSPLHF
TRBD1,TRBJ2-2,TRBV6-1,CASRQGPSTGELFF
TRBD1,TRBJ2-5,TRBV10-3,CAISATGEETQYF
-,TRBJ2-1,TRBV5-5,CASSLSPVDWQFF
-,TRBJ2-5,TRBV3-1,CASSQEWATGGPWETQYF
-,TRBJ2-3,TRBV29-1,CSVEDQVTDTQYF
-,TRBJ2-1,TRBV5-1,CASSVQGPLLTEQFF
TRBD1,TRBJ2-1,TRBV28,CASSSPTDRGPSGFF
-,TRBJ1-1,TRBV5-1,CASRTQPNTEAFF
TRBD2,TRBJ2-3,TRBV12-3/TRBV12-4,CASSLGASGGASDTQYF
-,TRBJ1-4,TRBV20-1,CSARTGFEKLFF
-,TRBJ1-1,TRBV6-5,CASSYRRVNTEAFF
-,TRBJ1-4,TRBV28,CASSPVGGQVVEKLFF
TRBD1,TRBJ2-2,TRBV28,CASSNPGTVTTGELFF